These 21 T cell receptor beta chains were all obtained from the same sample, sequenced in a study of beta chain features in type 1 diabetes. The study's findings and limits: All four CD4+ subsets from Type 1 diabetes patients carried moderately but significantly shorter TCRB CDR3s.

These TCRs' antigens remain unknown. The sequenced template was cDNA made from the entire isolated RNA. Sequencing was performed with immunoSEQ multiplex PCR; in TCRdb, only in-frame clones are kept and a portion is missing. The table has a few hundred thousand clones, about 12% seen once. The sequencing input was naive CD4+ T cells from blood. The receptor set was obtained from a young woman with type 1 diabetes.

This clone occurred a few times. The J gene is TRBJ2-2, the V gene TRBV7-2; 7 bases are a match to TRBD2. This CDR3 comprises 17 residues. From germline, CDR1 is SGHTA and CDR2 FQGNSA. V shed 3 bases, J shed 4 bases, and the junction held 11 bases outside the gene matches. Here the CDR3 reads CASSFDGRPFGTGELFF. In DNA form, the CDR3 reads TGTGCCAGCAGCTTCGACGGGAGGCCCTTTGGCACCGGGGAGCTGTTTTTT.

V and J are TRBV5-1 and TRBJ2-7, with D unresolved. The V gene's germline CDR1 is SGHRS and CDR2 YFSETQ. The CDR3 extends over 16 amino acids. V shed 0 bases and J shed 0 bases, with 13 bases lying between them. The CDR3 sequence: CASSLARPGSSYEQYF. The CDR3 DNA reads TGCGCCAGCAGCTTGGCCAGGCCCGGAAGCTCCTACGAGCAGTACTTC.

The chain is built from TRBV7-2 and TRBJ2-5; possibly TRBD2 for D (7 bases). The length of the CDR3 is 13 residues. CDR1 and CDR2 from the germline V gene are SGHTA and FQGNSA. Trimming cost V 5 bases and J 5 bases, with 12 bases left between them. The CDR3 protein is CASSGGAGETQYF. The CDR3 nucleotides are TGTGCCAGCAGCGGGGGGGCCGGCGAGACCCAGTACTTC.

The rearrangement links TRBV29-1 to TRBJ2-3; D is possibly TRBD2 (6 bases). Germline V lookup: CDR1 SQVTM, CDR2 ANQGSEA. CDR3 length: 15 residues. Trimming left V 4 bases short and J 6 bases short, with 20 bases between. The CDR3 here is CSVAILGTPQDTQYF. Written as DNA, the CDR3 is TGCAGCGTTGCTATCTTGGGGACTCCTCAGGATACGCAGTATTTT.

This chain links TRBV7-9 with TRBJ2-7, with TRBD2 identical over 9 bases. The CDR3 has 14 residues. CDR1 SEHNR and CDR2 FQNEAQ come from the germline V gene (reference sequence). With V trimmed by 1 base and J by 7 bases, 5 bases remained unmatched. The CDR3 bases are TGTGCCAGCAGCTTAGAAAGGCTAGCGGGGGAGCAGTACTTC. Translating gives CASSLERLAGEQYF.

V and J are TRBV19 and TRBJ2-3; no firm D call. V shed 9 bases and J shed 4 bases, with 14 bases lying between them. The V gene's germline CDR1 is LNHDA and CDR2 SQIVND (reference sequence). The length of the CDR3 is 13 residues. The CDR3 nucleotides read TGTGCCAGCCGACTCGGGTTCTCAGATACGCAGTATTTT. Translating gives CASRLGFSDTQYF.

The chain recombines TRBV28 with TRBJ2-3; 8 bases line up with TRBD2. CDR1 is MDHEN and CDR2 is SYDVKM in the germline V gene. Trimming took 3 bases from V and 2 from J; bases not matched to a gene: 4. The CDR3 contains 15 residues. The CDR3 region is CASSFASGYTDTQYF. CDR3 coding DNA: TGTGCCAGCAGTTTTGCTAGCGGGTACACAGATACGCAGTATTTT.

The V gene is TRBV7-2, the J gene TRBJ2-3; 7 nucleotides agree with TRBD1. The CDR3 runs to 14 residues. The trim removed 1 base at V and 6 bases at J, leaving 4 bases unmatched. Germline loops: CDR1 SGHTA, CDR2 FQGNSA. CDR3 in DNA: TGTGCCAGCAGCTTAGGACAGGGATTTGATACGCAGTATTTT. Protein product: CASSLGQGFDTQYF.

This rearrangement joins TRBV5-1 to TRBJ2-7; D is uncertain. The CDR3 runs 15 residues. The V gene lost 2 bases and the J gene lost 0 bases, with 12 bases spanning the gap. The germline V gene has CDR1 SGHRS and CDR2 YFSETQ. Here the CDR3 DNA reads TGCGCCAGCAGCTTTTCTCTATCGAGCTCCTACGAGCAGTACTTC. Translating gives CASSFSLSSSYEQYF.

Only a few counts were recorded for this clone. V usage is TRBV4-3 and J usage is TRBJ2-7; TRBD1 matches at 8 bases. This CDR3 has 14 amino acids. CDR1 and CDR2 from the germline V gene are LGHNA and YSLEER. J lost 6 bases, V lost 4 bases, and 8 bases had no gene match. As DNA, the CDR3 is TGCGCCAGCAGCCCCGTGGACAGGGTGATCGAGCAGTACTTC. Its translation is CASSPVDRVIEQYF.

This chain connects TRBV5-4 to TRBJ1-5; D gene unclear. This CDR3 has 14 residues. The V gene lost 5 bases and the J gene lost 3 bases, with 12 bases spanning the gap. Germline V gene data show CDR1 as SGHNT and CDR2 as YYREEE (reference sequence). DNA for the CDR3: TGTGCCAGCAGTCCTGACAAGTCCAATCAGCCCCAGCATTTT. This gives the protein CASSPDKSNQPQHF.

The chain carries TRBV4-1 and TRBJ2-3, with 10 bases aligning to TRBD2. CDR1 is MGHRA, CDR2 YSYEKL, per germline. The ends lost 4 bases at V and 1 base at J; junction bases unmatched: 5. There are 16 residues in the CDR3. The CDR3 reads CASSRTGTSGTDTQYF. Written as DNA, the CDR3 is TGCGCCAGCAGCCGTACCGGGACTAGCGGCACAGATACGCAGTATTTT.

This chain links TRBV7-3 with TRBJ2-3; tentative D call: TRBD2 (6 bases). V was cut by 5 bases and J by 0 bases, with 9 bases left in between. This CDR3 comprises 14 residues. Germline V gene data show CDR1 as SGHTA and CDR2 as FQGTGA. CDR3 sequence (DNA): TGTGCCAGCAGCGGCGGGACTAGCACAGATACGCAGTATTTT. Amino acids: CASSGGTSTDTQYF.

This clone has just a few counts. The rearrangement uses TRBV7-9 and TRBJ2-2; 7 positions agree with TRBD2. Germline CDR1 reads SEHNR; CDR2 reads FQNEAQ (reference sequence). V lost 3 bases to trimming and J lost 6 bases; unmatched junction nucleotides: 4. This CDR3 has 14 amino acids. The CDR3 nucleotides read TGTGCCAGCAGCTTTGCGGGAGAGGCCGGGGAGCTGTTTTTT. Protein: CASSFAGEAGELFF.

In regard to this clone: The same CDR3 is also encoded by other DNA sequences in this sample. V is TRBV18 and J is TRBJ1-2, with TRBD1 identical over 8 bases. The CDR3 spans 12 residues. Germline CDR1 is KGHSH and CDR2 is LQKENI. The junction had 3 bases not matched to a gene; V was cut back by 4 bases and J by 8 bases. The CDR3 bases are TGTGCCAGCTCACTGACAGGGGAGGGCTACACCTTC. As protein: CASSLTGEGYTF. The full variable domain, in which reference TRBV18 and TRBJ1-2 provide the parts outside the CDR3, is NAGVMQNPRHLVRRRGQEARLRCSPMKGHSHVYWYRQLPEEGLKFMVYLQKENIIDESGMPKERFSAEFPKEGPSILRIQQVVRGDSAAYFCASSLTGEGYTFGSGTRLTVV.

This clone was counted a few times. The chain uses TRBV29-1 and TRBJ2-7; possible D gene TRBD2, 5 bases. The CDR3 runs to 15 residues. Germline V CDR1 and CDR2: SQVTM, ANQGSEA. Trimming removed 0 bases at V and 4 bases at J, with 16 bases between. The CDR3 DNA follows: TGCAGCGTTGAAGATGTTGGGAGAGCTTCTTACGAGCAGTACTTC. Translation gives CSVEDVGRASYEQYF.

The chain is built from TRBV28 and TRBJ2-1; 12 bases map to TRBD2. V was clipped by 3 bases and J by 14 bases; unmatched bases: 8. Germline CDR1 and CDR2: MDHEN and SYDVKM. CDR3 length: 14 residues. The CDR3 bases are TGTGCCAGCAGTTTGAGGGCTAGCGGGAGGGGGGAGTTCTTC. It is translated as CASSLRASGRGEFF.

The chain uses TRBV6-6 and TRBJ2-1; possibly TRBD2 for D (6 bases). The length of the CDR3 is 15 residues. V lost 5 bases to trimming and J lost 4 bases, with 15 bases between them. CDR1 MNHNY and CDR2 SVGAGI come from the germline V gene (reference sequence). The CDR3 bases are TGTGCCAGCAGTGGCGGGACGCCAAAATACAATGAGCAGTTCTTC. Translating it yields CASSGGTPKYNEQFF.

This clone was found a few times. This chain uses TRBV7-9 with TRBJ1-1; D is possibly TRBD1 (5 bases). The germline CDR1 and CDR2 sequences are SEHNR and FQNEAQ (reference sequence). The germline V and J ends were trimmed by 6 bases and 5 bases, with 16 bases remaining between them. CDR3 size: 14 residues. The CDR3 DNA follows: TGTGCCAGCAGGTTAACGGGGGGGACTACTGAAGCTTTCTTT. Protein sequence: CASRLTGGTTEAFF. The complete variable domain, with remaining parts taken from reference TRBV7-9 and TRBJ1-1, reads DTGVSQNPRHKITKRGQNVTFRCDPISEHNRLYWYRQTLGQGPEFLTYFQNEAQLEKSRLLSDRFSAERPKGSFSTLEIQRTEQGDSAMYLCASRLTGGTTEAFFGQGTRLTVV.

This clone was found a few times. The CDR3: CASSQGTGGVNEQYF. The DNA for the CDR3 is TGTGCCAGCAGCCAAGGGACAGGGGGCGTCAACGAGCAGTACTTC. The V and J genes are TRBV4-2 and TRBJ2-7; TRBD1 matches 11 bases. The junction had 4 bases not matched to a gene; V was cut back by 1 base and J by 5 bases. The CDR3 is made up of 15 amino acids. The germline CDR1 and CDR2 sequences are LGHNA and YNFKEQ.

This clone has a handful of counts. This rearrangement joins TRBV9 to TRBJ2-3, with 8 bases matching TRBD2. The CDR3 spans 15 residues. CDR1 and CDR2 (germline): SGDLS, YYNGEE. V lost 4 bases to trimming and J lost 1 base; unmatched junction nucleotides: 5. CDR3 sequence (DNA): TGTGCCAGCAGCAAACGGGAGGGGGGCACAGATACGCAGTATTTT. It codes for CASSKREGGTDTQYF.